This TCR beta chain was identified during a study of identical twins. There were only healthy Caucasians among the donors. One entry per CDR3 protein results from TCRdb running MiXCR on the 5' RACE reads. In the table there are about 530,000 distinct CDR3 sequences, approximately 20% of which are singletons. V was shortened by 1 base and J by 5 bases, with 15 bases between the two germline ends. The CDR3 is 16 amino acids. CDR1 and CDR2 from the germline V gene are SGHTA and FQGNSA. The data were also submitted as part of a second study, on yellow fever vaccine responses in identical twins. That study adds: Twins' vaccine T cell response reportedly seemed partly convergent, partly personalized.

The TCR originated in a woman younger than 35 in good health. The specimen was CD4+ T cells sorted from blood. The J gene is TRBJ1-5, the V gene TRBV7-2; D possibly corresponds to TRBD1 (5 bases). The CDR3 reads CASSLDRRTLHQPQHF. As DNA, the CDR3 is TGTGCCAGCAGCTTAGACCGTCGGACACTACATCAGCCCCAGCATTTT.